The clone carrying this TCR beta chain was counted ten times or more. The junction does not match germline at one end; this may be a read error. Orbital computed tomography, together with clinical symptoms, serum thyroxine, TRAb and thyroid ultrasound, was used for diagnosis. Amplification targeted the TCR beta CDR3 regions, with RNA transcripts as the source material. First-round RT-PCR with HTBI primers preceded a second-round multiplex PCR. One entry per CDR3 protein results from TCRdb running MiXCR on the multiplex PCR reads. Of under 800,000 distinct CDR3 sequences in the sample, approximately 21% are singletons; the top ten hold more than 5.5%. These data are taken from a study of Graves' ophthalmopathy and Graves' hyperthyroidism. Study-wide context: Specimen type is peripheral blood, obtained at initial diagnosis before any treatment.

Sequences were obtained from peripheral blood. This TCR came from a woman in her late teens or twenties with stable Graves' hyperthyroidism. Some clones in this sample may be carry-over from other donors' samples.

CDR3 amino acids: CASSYIIGTDTRELFF. Written as DNA, the CDR3 is TGTGCCAGCAGCTACATCATCGGGACAGACACCAGGGAGCTGTTTTTT. V usage is TRBV9 and J usage is TRBJ2-2; 7 nucleotides line up with TRBD1. The CDR3 extends over 16 amino acids. Germline CDR1 is SGDLS and CDR2 is YYNGEE. The whole variable domain, filled in from reference TRBV9 and TRBJ2-2, reads DSGVTQTPKHLITATGQRVTLRCSPRSGDLSVYWYQQSLDQGLQFLIQYYNGEERAKGNILERFSAQQFPDLHSELNLSSLELGDSALYFCASSYIIGTDTRELFFGEGSRLTVL.